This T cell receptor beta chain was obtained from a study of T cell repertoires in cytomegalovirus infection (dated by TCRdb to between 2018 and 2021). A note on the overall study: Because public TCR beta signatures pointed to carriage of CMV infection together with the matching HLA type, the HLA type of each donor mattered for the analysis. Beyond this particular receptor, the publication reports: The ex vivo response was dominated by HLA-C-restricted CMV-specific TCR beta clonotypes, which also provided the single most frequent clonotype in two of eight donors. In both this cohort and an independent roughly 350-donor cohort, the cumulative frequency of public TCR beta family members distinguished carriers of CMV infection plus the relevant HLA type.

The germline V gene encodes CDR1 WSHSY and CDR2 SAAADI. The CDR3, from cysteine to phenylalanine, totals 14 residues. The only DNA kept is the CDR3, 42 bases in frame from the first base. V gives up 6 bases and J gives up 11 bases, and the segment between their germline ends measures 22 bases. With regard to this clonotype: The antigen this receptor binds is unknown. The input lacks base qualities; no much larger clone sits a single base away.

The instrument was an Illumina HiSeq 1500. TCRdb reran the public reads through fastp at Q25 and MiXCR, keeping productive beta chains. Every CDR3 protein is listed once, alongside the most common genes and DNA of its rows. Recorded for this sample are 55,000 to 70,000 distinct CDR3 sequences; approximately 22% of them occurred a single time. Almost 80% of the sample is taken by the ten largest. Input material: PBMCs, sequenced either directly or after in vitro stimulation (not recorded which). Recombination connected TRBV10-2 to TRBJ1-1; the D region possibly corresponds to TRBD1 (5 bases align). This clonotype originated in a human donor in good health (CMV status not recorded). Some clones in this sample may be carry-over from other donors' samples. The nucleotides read TGCGCCAGCAGGGGGGGGGGGGGGACGGGCCTCGCTTTCTTT. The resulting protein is CASRGGGGTGLAFF.